This T cell receptor beta chain was documented in a study of T cell responses to AZD1222 COVID-19 vaccine (dated by TCRdb to about 2021). General notes on the study: AZD1222 recipients given second doses at about 4 weeks or at about 12 weeks were pooled, since spike-specific TCR depth and breadth were not found to differ between the two schedules. Enrollment into the trials was organized by age into subgroups of 18-55, 56-69 and 70-plus years, and those subgroups contained around 150, 28 and 57 TCR-sequenced participants, respectively. A total of around 240 trial participants underwent TCR sequencing, of whom nearly 210 had received two doses of AZD1222 and some 26 had received two doses of the MenACWY control vaccine. On the study overall, not on this receptor specifically: Conclusions about previously exposed vaccinees are limited, since just five or six AZD1222 recipients were seropositive for SARS-CoV-2 at baseline. Participants were mostly white British, with more females than males. The authors suggested clonal diversity may have been underestimated. Vaccine-associated CD4 TCRs spanned the whole spike protein, with dominant responses in regions 160-218 and 743-854. In the small 56-69-year group, the increase in depth fell short of significance, most likely because of low power. Because no samples from the day 14 peak response were available, repertoires could be characterized only after the peak T cell response. Spike-specific TCR breadth and depth rose significantly after two AZD1222 doses compared with day 0 and with MenACWY recipients. Epitopes outside the regions mutated in the B.1.351 and B.1.1.7 variants were reportedly recognized by nearly half of the unique spike-specific TCRs.

V is pruned by 1 base and J by 1 base, leaving 5 bases of the junction without a gene match. The germline V gene provides CDR1 WSHSY and CDR2 SAAADI. The CDR3, from cysteine to phenylalanine, totals 17 residues. Just CDR3 DNA is preserved here, 51 bases in frame from base 1. Points on this clone: What this receptor recognizes is not known. The record has no base qualities; no much larger clone is one base away.

The label giving this sample's time point can be read as: baseline before first vaccination. Vaccinee samples came from UK trials COV001 and COV002, including a single-blind randomized controlled phase 2/3 trial of AZD1222 (ChAdOx1 nCoV-19) in healthy adults. For TCRbeta chain sequencing, PBMC samples were collected from trial participants at day 0 and at day 28 after the second dose. The CDR3 regions of human TCRbeta chains were analyzed by immunosequencing. Turning to the authors' computational methods: Repertoire TCRs were checked for matches against a reference library of SARS-CoV-2-specific TCRs that had been generated using the MIRA antigen-specificity platform. Breadth was defined as the fraction of unique TCRs that were SARS-CoV-2-associated. Depth was defined as the fraction of total T cells that were SARS-CoV-2-associated. Using the MIRA data, each spike-specific TCR was mapped to the spike region that the TCR reacts to and placed in a CD4 or CD8 class. Log10-transformed breadth and depth values were compared by one-way ANOVA with Sidak's multiple comparisons tests. Drawn from immuneACCESS, this table holds only the in-frame rearrangements with V and J called that TCRdb kept. Clones are partly lost; checked studies trace under half to an unresolved V gene and leave the rest unexplained. The V and J calls and clone size are taken from that table; D and trimming were inferred from the DNA. This sample is represented by roughly 200,000 clones; 70% to 90% of them were singletons. Approximately 8% of the sample comes from the top ten.

The rearranged chain carries TRBV10-2 and TRBJ2-3; TRBD2 aligns with 10 central bases. The sequenced sample was peripheral blood, obtained on day 0 of AZD1222 vaccination. This TCR was recovered from an adult in good health. The sequenced DNA: TGCGCCAGCAGTGAGTTCGGTAGCGGGGGGCGCACAGATACGCAGTATTTT. Its translation is CASSEFGSGGRTDTQYF.